The 32 T cell receptor beta chains below all came from one sample that was sequenced in a study of identical twins. A single record per CDR3 protein comes from TCRdb applying MiXCR to the 5' RACE reads. The sample carries around 550,000 distinct CDR3 sequences, roughly 15% recorded once. This sample was also put to use in a study of yellow fever vaccine responses in identical twins.

What was sequenced was CD4+ T cells sorted from blood. The receptors shown here come from a woman under 30 in good health.

There are a few counts of this clonotype. The chain employs TRBV5-1 and TRBJ2-2, with D tentatively TRBD1 (5 bases). Germline V gene sequence: CDR1 SGHRS, CDR2 YFSETQ. V was clipped by 0 bases and J by 0 bases, with 12 bases between them. The CDR3 runs 17 residues. The CDR3 DNA sequence: TGCGCCAGCAGCTTGGAGTTCGGCAGGGCGAACACCGGGGAGCTGTTTTTT. Its protein is CASSLEFGRANTGELFF.

The V call is TRBV5-1, the J call TRBJ2-2; D perhaps matches TRBD2 (5 bases). V lost 3 bases and J 6 bases, leaving 15 bases between the germline ends. Germline CDR1 and CDR2: SGHRS and YFSETQ. The CDR3 is 15 amino acids. CDR3 sequence reads: CASSSGRFDSGELFF. The CDR3 DNA reads TGCGCCAGCAGCTCGGGAAGATTCGACTCCGGGGAGCTGTTTTTT.

V gene TRBV2 combines with J gene TRBJ1-2, with TRBD1 as a possible D gene (6 bases). The CDR3 covers 15 residues. Trimming pared 5 bases from V and 2 bases from J, leaving 15 bases between. In germline, CDR1 is SNHLY, CDR2 FYNNEI. The DNA for the CDR3 is TGTGCCAGCAGTAAGGCCCTTGGGGGCAACTATGGCTACACCTTC. It translates to CASSKALGGNYGYTF.

The gene calls are TRBV20-1 and TRBJ2-1; TRBD1 or TRBD2 may be the D gene (5 bases each). CDR1 and CDR2 from the germline V gene are DFQATT and SNEGSKA (reference sequence). Deletions cut 8 bases from V and 11 bases from J, with 16 bases between. This CDR3 has 11 amino acids. The CDR3 protein is CSSRPGTQQFF. Here the CDR3 DNA reads TGCAGTTCCAGACCCGGGACCCAGCAGTTCTTC.

This clonotype was seen a handful of times. The chain employs TRBV6-1 and TRBJ2-2; D is possibly TRBD1 or TRBD2 (5 bases each). V lost 10 bases and J 7 bases, leaving 13 bases between the germline ends. Germline loops: CDR1 MNHNS, CDR2 SASEGT. The CDR3 consists of 12 residues. CDR3 bases: TGTGCCACCCTAAGGGACCTCGGGGAGCTGTTTTTT. It yields the protein CATLRDLGELFF.

The rearrangement uses TRBV3-1 and TRBJ1-6; no reliable D call. V lost 1 base and J 9 bases, leaving 10 bases between the germline ends. CDR3 size: 14 residues. In germline, CDR1 is LGHDT, CDR2 YNNKEL (reference sequence). CDR3 sequence (DNA): TGTGCCAGCAGCCAAGGAGGAGTTGGTTCACCCCTCCACTTT. Residues: CASSQGGVGSPLHF.

This chain links TRBV3-1 with TRBJ2-7; 7 bases line up with TRBD1. The junction had 8 bases not matched to a gene; V was cut back by 5 bases and J by 4 bases. From germline, CDR1 is LGHDT and CDR2 YNNKEL (reference sequence). This CDR3 region has 14 residues. CDR3 DNA sequence: TGTGCCAGCAGCTCAGGACAGGTTCTTTACGAGCAGTACTTC. As protein: CASSSGQVLYEQYF.

This rearrangement joins TRBV5-1 to TRBJ2-3; D is uncertain. Germline CDR1 SGHRS, CDR2 YFSETQ. CDR3 length: 15 amino acids. With 0 bases removed from V and 1 base from J, the gap between germline ends came to 9 bases. The CDR3 here is CASSLDGLGTDTQYF. The CDR3 DNA reads TGCGCCAGCAGCTTGGACGGGTTGGGCACAGATACGCAGTATTTT.

J is TRBJ2-5 and V is TRBV20-1; no reliable D call. Per the germline V gene, CDR1 is DFQATT and CDR2 is SNEGSKA (reference sequence). Trimming left V 3 bases short and J 2 bases short, with 7 bases between. The CDR3 sequence is 12 residues long. The CDR3 protein is CSASHGQETQYF. The CDR3 DNA sequence: TGCAGTGCTAGCCACGGACAAGAGACCCAGTACTTC.

In this sample, this clonotype turned up a few times. The chain has TRBV7-6 and TRBJ2-3, with a tentative D call TRBD1 (6 bases). Deletions cut 7 bases from V and 0 bases from J, with 14 bases between. CDR1 and CDR2 from the germline V gene are SGHVS and FNYEAQ. The CDR3 contains 15 residues. The CDR3 reads CASTKQGLSTDTQYF. Here the CDR3 DNA reads TGTGCCAGCACCAAACAGGGCTTGAGCACAGATACGCAGTATTTT.

The V gene is TRBV11-2, the J gene TRBJ2-5, with D possibly being TRBD1 (5 bases). The CDR3 sequence is 15 residues long. Germline V gene data show CDR1 as SGHAT and CDR2 as FQNNGV. V lost 5 bases, J lost 1 base, and 14 bases lay in between. CDR3 in DNA: TGTGCCAGCAGCCCCCGGGCAGGGCTCCAAGAGACCCAGTACTTC. Protein sequence: CASSPRAGLQETQYF.

There are a few counts of this clonotype. V gene TRBV7-9 combines with J gene TRBJ1-6; the D gene is possibly TRBD1 (5 bases). V was pared by 5 bases and J by 10 bases, with 15 bases between. Germline V gives CDR1 SEHNR, CDR2 FQNEAQ (reference sequence). The CDR3 covers 14 residues. The CDR3 bases are TGTGCCAGCAGCCAACTGGAGGGGAGATCACCCCTCCACTTT. Its translation: CASSQLEGRSPLHF.

The CDR3 DNA reads TGCGCCAGCAGCCCGCTGGGACGACCAGACACAGATACGCAGTATTTT. It specifies CASSPLGRPDTDTQYF. The V call is TRBV5-1, the J call TRBJ2-3; the D gene could be TRBD1 or TRBD2 (5 bases each). Germline assignment: CDR1 SGHRS and CDR2 YFSETQ. This CDR3 is built from 16 residues. Deletions cut 4 bases from V and 2 bases from J, with 17 bases between.

The chain links TRBV5-1 to TRBJ2-7; 9 nucleotides agree with TRBD2. The trim removed 2 bases at V and 3 bases at J, leaving 9 bases unmatched. This CDR3 has 16 residues. Germline assignment: CDR1 SGHRS and CDR2 YFSETQ. The CDR3 DNA sequence: TGCGCCAGCAGCTTTAGTAGCGGGAGTAGGTACTACGAGCAGTACTTC. Translating it yields CASSFSSGSRYYEQYF.

The rearrangement uses TRBV14 and TRBJ2-2; the match to TRBD1 covers 7 bases. The CDR3 spans 15 residues. Unmatched junction bases numbered 10, after V lost 4 bases and J lost 8 bases. The germline V gene has CDR1 SGHDN and CDR2 FVKESK. The CDR3 loop reads CASSPSGTVSGELFF. CDR3 nucleotides: TGTGCCAGCAGCCCTTCCGGGACAGTGTCGGGGGAGCTGTTTTTT.

This clonotype was picked up a small number of times. The CDR3 spells CASRGGTGSNQPQHF. DNA of the CDR3: TGTGCCAGCCGGGGGGGTACAGGCAGCAATCAGCCCCAGCATTTT. The rearrangement links TRBV6-1 to TRBJ1-5; tentatively, D is TRBD1 (5 bases). The CDR3 sequence is 15 residues long. From germline, CDR1 is MNHNS and CDR2 SASEGT. The V and J ends lost 8 bases and 1 base respectively, with 15 bases between them.

There are many counts of this clonotype. This chain connects TRBV13 to TRBJ2-7; D might be TRBD1 or TRBD2, each matching 5 bases. CDR1 and CDR2 (germline): PRHDT, FYEKMQ (reference sequence). There are 16 residues in the CDR3. V lost 5 bases and J lost 2, with 19 bases in between. The CDR3 spells CASSNTGTRRTYEQYF. As DNA, the CDR3 is TGTGCCAGCAGCAATACTGGGACCCGAAGGACCTACGAGCAGTACTTC.

In this sample, this clonotype turned up a few times. The gene calls are TRBV5-1 and TRBJ2-1; D is perhaps TRBD2 (5 bases). Germline V gives CDR1 SGHRS, CDR2 YFSETQ. With 1 base removed from V and 2 bases from J, the gap between germline ends came to 13 bases. The length of the CDR3 is 16 residues. CDR3 sequence: CASSLNPGSPYNEQFF. The CDR3 DNA sequence: TGCGCCAGCAGCTTGAACCCGGGGAGTCCCTACAATGAGCAGTTCTTC. Variable domain in full (rest from reference TRBV5-1 and TRBJ2-1): KAGVTQTPRYLIKTRGQQVTLSCSPISGHRSVSWYQQTPGQGLQFLFEYFSETQRNKGNFPGRFSGRQFSNSRSEMNVSTLELGDSALYLCASSLNPGSPYNEQFFGPGTRLTVL.

This clonotype came up a few times. This chain connects TRBV20-1 to TRBJ2-3, with 8 bases aligning to TRBD1. J gave up 4 bases and V 5 bases, and 5 bases lay outside the gene matches. This CDR3 has 13 amino acids. CDR1 and CDR2 from the germline V gene are DFQATT and SNEGSKA (reference sequence). The CDR3 DNA reads as TGCAGTGCTTTTGGACAGGGACCAGATACGCAGTATTTT. This codes for CSAFGQGPDTQYF.

The DNA of the CDR3 is TGTGCCAGCAGCCAACCGGGACAGGGGGAGTCCGGGGAGCTGTTTTTT. Encoded protein: CASSQPGQGESGELFF. V gene TRBV7-2 combines with J gene TRBJ2-2, with 11 bases aligning to TRBD1. The CDR3 length is 16 residues. V lost 5 bases and J lost 6; bases outside the gene matches: 8. The germline V gene encodes CDR1 SGHTA and CDR2 FQGNSA.

This clonotype was counted ten times or more. The chain uses TRBV5-1 and TRBJ2-1; D is possibly TRBD1 (5 bases). The length of the CDR3 is 14 residues. The V and J ends lost 0 bases and 4 bases respectively, with 8 bases between them. Per the germline V gene, CDR1 is SGHRS and CDR2 is YFSETQ. Here the CDR3 DNA reads TGCGCCAGCAGCTTGGGGCAGGGTTACAATGAGCAGTTCTTC. Translating gives CASSLGQGYNEQFF.

This clonotype was detected a few times. CDR3 DNA: TGTGCCAGCAGCTTGGCGGGCTATGTCCCGTTCTTC. Residues: CASSLAGYVPFF. The chain couples TRBV5-6 to TRBJ2-1, with D hard to call. The CDR3 sequence is 12 residues long. CDR1 and CDR2 from the germline V gene are SGHDT and YYEEEE. V lost 0 bases to trimming and J lost 15 bases, with 13 bases between them.

A few counts support this clonotype. V and J are TRBV6-1 and TRBJ1-1; D ambiguous. The V and J ends lost 6 bases and 4 bases respectively, with 12 bases between them. CDR1 is MNHNS, CDR2 SASEGT, per germline. CDR3 length: 13 amino acids. CDR3 in amino acids: CASRQNPGTEAFF. The CDR3, as DNA: TGTGCCAGCAGACAGAACCCTGGCACTGAAGCTTTCTTT.

The CDR3 spells CASKRVENTEAFF. The CDR3 bases are TGCGCCAGCAAGAGGGTAGAAAACACTGAAGCTTTCTTT. The rearrangement links TRBV5-1 to TRBJ1-1; D unresolved. Trimming removed 6 bases from V and 2 bases from J, with 11 bases in between. This CDR3 comprises 13 residues. CDR1 SGHRS and CDR2 YFSETQ come from the germline V gene.

This clonotype was counted only a few times. The genes are TRBV5-5 and TRBJ1-1; maybe TRBD1 (5 bases). Trimming took 4 bases from V and 7 from J, leaving 14 bases between them. CDR1 and CDR2 from the germline V gene are SGHKS and YYEKEE (reference sequence). CDR3 size: 13 residues. CDR3 sequence (DNA): TGTGCCAGCAGCCACGGGGGGGTGGGTGAAGCTTTCTTT. Its protein product is CASSHGGVGEAFF.

This clonotype has more than one count but fewer than ten. The chain joins TRBV20-1 to TRBJ2-5, with TRBD2 matching over 8 bases. Germline CDR1 DFQATT, CDR2 SNEGSKA (reference sequence). The V segment lost 7 bases and the J segment 1 base; nucleotides outside the gene matches: 8. The CDR3 extends over 14 amino acids. CDR3 region: CSVGSGVLQETQYF. The CDR3 DNA follows: TGCAGTGTGGGTAGCGGGGTGCTCCAAGAGACCCAGTACTTC.

Only a few counts were recorded for this clonotype. The rearrangement uses TRBV3-1 and TRBJ2-1; unclear D gene. V lost 1 base, J lost 4 bases, and 11 bases lay in between. The CDR3 covers 15 residues. In germline, CDR1 is LGHDT, CDR2 YNNKEL (reference sequence). CDR3: CASSQGQAPYNEQFF. The CDR3 region has the DNA TGTGCCAGCAGCCAAGGCCAGGCCCCTTACAATGAGCAGTTCTTC.

This chain uses TRBV2 with TRBJ1-3, with D possibly being TRBD1 (5 bases). In germline, CDR1 is SNHLY, CDR2 FYNNEI. V was trimmed by 11 bases and J by 0 bases, leaving 14 bases between them. The CDR3 is 14 amino acids. This CDR3 reads CAGDRGSSGNTIYF. The CDR3, as DNA: TGTGCCGGTGACAGAGGAAGCTCTGGAAACACCATATATTTT. Complete variable domain (other parts from reference TRBV2 and TRBJ1-3): EPEVTQTPSHQVTQMGQEVILRCVPISNHLYFYWYRQILGQKVEFLVSFYNNEISEKSEIFDDQFSVERPDGSNFTLKIRSTKLEDSAMYFCAGDRGSSGNTIYFGEGSWLTVV.

This clonotype was recorded a few times. J is TRBJ2-2 and V is TRBV6-6; unclear D gene. CDR1 and CDR2 from the germline V gene are MNHNY and SVGAGI (reference sequence). The CDR3 runs to 12 residues. V was clipped by 8 bases and J by 3 bases, with 7 bases between them. As DNA, the CDR3 is TGTGCCAGCCAGTACGACACCGGGGAGCTGTTTTTT. Amino acid sequence: CASQYDTGELFF.

This clonotype has a count of ten or more. V gene TRBV5-1 combines with J gene TRBJ2-5, with D uncertain. The ends were cut back, 1 base at V and 3 bases at J, with 16 bases in the middle. CDR1 is SGHRS, CDR2 YFSETQ, per germline. The CDR3 extends over 16 amino acids. The CDR3 DNA follows: TGCGCCAGCAGCTTGTCGGCATACCTAATCGAAGAGACCCAGTACTTC. The encoded protein is CASSLSAYLIEETQYF.

The V and J genes are TRBV14 and TRBJ1-3; no clear D. Germline CDR1 and CDR2: SGHDN and FVKESK. The CDR3 covers 13 residues. V was pared by 5 bases and J by 0 bases, with 5 bases between. The CDR3 DNA reads TGTGCCAGCAGCTCGTTCTCTGGAAACACCATATATTTT. Translated, it gives CASSSFSGNTIYF.

A few counts support this clonotype. This chain uses TRBV18 with TRBJ1-2; 7 bases match TRBD1. From germline, CDR1 is KGHSH and CDR2 LQKENI. The CDR3 runs to 12 residues. V lost 3 bases to trimming and J lost 10 bases; unmatched junction nucleotides: 5. DNA of the CDR3: TGTGCCAGCTCACCCGACAGGGTGGACTACACCTTC. Translation: CASSPDRVDYTF.